Following are 8 T cell receptor beta chains from one sample sequenced in a study of blood T cell repertoires in COVID-19. Clones were sequenced by immunoSEQ multiplex PCR, and TCRdb holds only the in-frame ones, with some missing. The table has some 320,000 clones, 85% seen once. Sequencing was carried out using PBMCs or T cells enriched from blood (not recorded which). These receptors all come from a woman in her twenties or thirties who had been exposed to COVID-19.

The CDR3 bases are TGTGCCACCAGTGATTTGGCACTAACCTATGGCTACACCTTC. Protein: CATSDLALTYGYTF. V and J are TRBV24-1 and TRBJ1-2; D gene ambiguous. V lost 0 bases, J lost 4 bases, and 8 bases lay in between. This CDR3 is 14 amino acids long. Germline CDR1 KGHDR, CDR2 SFDVKD.

This clone appeared a few times. In DNA form, the CDR3 reads TGTGCCAGCAGTTGGGGGGAGGATCAGCCCCAGCATTTT. Translation gives CASSWGEDQPQHF. The chain couples TRBV12-3 or TRBV12-4 to TRBJ1-5, with D maybe TRBD1 (5 bases). Deletions cut 4 bases from V and 5 bases from J, with 9 bases between. The CDR3 consists of 13 residues.

The chain uses TRBV11-3 and TRBJ2-1; no clear D. This CDR3 region has 17 residues. Deletions cut 4 bases from V and 2 bases from J, with 18 bases between. Germline V CDR1 and CDR2: SGHNT, YENEEA. The CDR3 loop is CASSWLDLNLTYNEQFF. The CDR3 coding sequence is TGTGCCAGCAGCTGGCTAGACCTAAATTTAACCTACAATGAGCAGTTCTTC. The full variable domain, with the rest looked up from reference TRBV11-3 and TRBJ2-1, is EAGVVQSPRYKIIEKKQPVAFWCNPISGHNTLYWYLQNLGQGPELLIRYENEEAVDDSQLPKDRFSAERLKGVDSTLKIQPAELGDSAVYLCASSWLDLNLTYNEQFFGPGTRLTVL.

The rearrangement links TRBV27 to TRBJ2-1; TRBD2 matches at 7 bases. Germline loops: CDR1 MNHEY, CDR2 SMNVEV (reference sequence). The CDR3 runs to 17 residues. Trimming took 5 bases from V and 0 from J; bases not matched to a gene: 10. The CDR3 nucleotides are TGTGCCAGCAGTGACGGGAGGCTCAGAAGCTCCTACAATGAGCAGTTCTTC. Its protein product is CASSDGRLRSSYNEQFF.

This chain links TRBV14 with TRBJ1-1; the match to TRBD1 covers 7 bases. The germline V gene encodes CDR1 SGHDN and CDR2 FVKESK. This CDR3 has 14 amino acids. Trimming cost V 4 bases and J 5 bases; bases outside gene matches: 7. The CDR3, as DNA: TGTGCCAGCAGCCGAAACAGGGGTGGAACTGAAGCTTTCTTT. This encodes CASSRNRGGTEAFF.

The chain is built from TRBV5-1 and TRBJ2-2; no firm D call. The CDR3 is made up of 13 amino acids. V dropped 4 bases and J dropped 5 bases, with 9 bases sitting between them. Germline V lookup: CDR1 SGHRS, CDR2 YFSETQ. Here the CDR3 DNA reads TGCGCCAGCAGCCCTACAGTTACCGGGGAGCTGTTTTTT. Amino acids: CASSPTVTGELFF.

In this sample, this clone turned up a few times. This chain joins TRBV30 and TRBJ1-4; 11 positions agree with TRBD1. The CDR3 loop spans 14 amino acids. CDR1 and CDR2 (germline): GTSNPN, SVGIG (reference sequence). The V and J ends lost 7 bases and 4 bases, in that order; junction bases with no gene match: 5. CDR3 nucleotide sequence: TGTGCCTTGGGACAGGGGGGAATTAATGAAAAACTGTTTTTT. Its translation is CALGQGGINEKLFF. The full variable domain, its missing parts supplied by reference TRBV30 and TRBJ1-4, is SQTIHQWPATLVQPVGSPLSLECTVEGTSNPNLYWYRQAAGRGLQLLFYSVGIGQISSEVPQNLSASRPQDRQFILSSKKLLLSDSGFYLCALGQGGINEKLFFGSGTQLSVL.

This clone was picked up one time. The chain combines TRBV5-1 with TRBJ2-1; D remains unclear. The germline V gene encodes CDR1 SGHRS and CDR2 YFSETQ. The CDR3 extends over 16 amino acids. V lost 0 bases and J 0 bases, leaving 10 bases between the germline ends. CDR3: CASSLVSQNSYNEQFF. The CDR3 nucleotides read TGCGCCAGCAGCTTGGTGTCCCAGAACTCCTACAATGAGCAGTTCTTC.